This T cell receptor beta chain was sequenced for a study of long-term antiretroviral therapy in people with HIV. Broader study findings: The data indicate that diversity increased after ART but remained below transplant donor controls.

As for this clone: Its target is not known.

Samples held about 0.95-11 million cryopreserved PBMC before DNA extraction. Run at survey level, the immunoSEQ assay was version v3.0. This table comes from immunoSEQ multiplex PCR, and its TCRdb copy is limited to in-frame clones, with some not included. The sample holds 30,000 to 35,000 clones; 83% are singletons and the top ten take 7.9%. CDR1 and CDR2 (germline): SGDLS, YYNGEE. V shed 0 bases, J shed 7 bases, and the junction held 10 bases outside the gene matches. The CDR3 is made up of 17 amino acids. The specimen was unsorted PBMCs, collected 0.4 years before starting antiretroviral therapy. The TCR comes from a man between 18 and 29 years old with HIV. V gene TRBV9 combines with J gene TRBJ2-1, with 10 bases fitting TRBD2. CDR3 nucleotide sequence: TGTGCCAGCAGCGTAGCTGTGGCTAGCGGGAGTCAAAATGAGCAGTTCTTC. Residues: CASSVAVASGSQNEQFF.